The table lists the clone carrying this T cell receptor beta chain with a few counts. Its specificity is not known. The stimulus was lysate of CMV-infected fibroblasts, around 11 ug/mL. CD40L-negative CD69-negative CD45RO-high memory CD4+ T cells were sorted as populations depleted of antigen-responding cells. This record belongs to a study of persistence of HIV-infected CD4 T cells. Sequencing used immunoSEQ version 4 in survey mode. Measured with immunoSEQ multiplex PCR; TCRdb has only the in-frame clones, and not every one. There are about 33,000 clones in the sample; approximately 85% occur only once, and around 0.86% lies in the top ten. The CDR3 length is 18 residues. The germline V gene has CDR1 LGHDT and CDR2 YNNKEL (reference sequence). The ends were cut back, 4 bases at V and 0 bases at J, with 16 bases in the middle.

This TCR was sampled from an adult man with HIV who was CMV-seropositive. The source material was CD4+ T cells sorted from PBMCs after roughly 19-hour stimulation, sampled from a patient who received antiretroviral therapy. The chain recombines TRBV3-1 (or the pseudogene TRBV3-2) with TRBJ1-6, with D perhaps matching TRBD1 (5 bases). The CDR3 coding sequence is TGTGCCAGCAGCCTCAGGGATCCGGCAAGCTCCTATAATTCACCCCTCCACTTT. This encodes CASSLRDPASSYNSPLHF.